The entry that follows covers one T cell receptor beta chain sequence. Its specificity is unknown. Germline-derived CDR1 and CDR2 are SEHNR and FQNEAQ (reference sequence). The CDR3 covers 16 residues. The V segment lost 4 bases and the J segment 4 bases; nucleotides outside the gene matches: 8. The sample comes from a study of cytomegalovirus exposure and HLA in healthy donors. Study-wide context: Researchers previously reported finding 90 million to 120 million unique TCR beta sequences from around 200 million T cells.

PCR amplification relied on 60 Vbeta primers (plus 13 Jbeta primers). Profiling relied on immunoSEQ multiplex PCR, and the TCRdb table lists in-frame clones only, not all of them. The repertoire holds around 140,000 clones, roughly 74% seen once, with 2% to 3% in the top ten. Study conclusions and caveats: Clonal expansion, a later analysis showed, was greater in HLA-associated TCR beta chains than in equally common others.

The chain uses TRBV7-9 and TRBJ2-3; 10 bases fit TRBD2. The sequenced sample was PBMCs. The TCR comes from a woman under 30 in good health and CMV-seropositive. DNA for the CDR3: TGTGCCAGCAGCTCCCAGCGGGGGGGCCGGGCAGATACGCAGTATTTT. The encoded protein is CASSSQRGGRADTQYF.